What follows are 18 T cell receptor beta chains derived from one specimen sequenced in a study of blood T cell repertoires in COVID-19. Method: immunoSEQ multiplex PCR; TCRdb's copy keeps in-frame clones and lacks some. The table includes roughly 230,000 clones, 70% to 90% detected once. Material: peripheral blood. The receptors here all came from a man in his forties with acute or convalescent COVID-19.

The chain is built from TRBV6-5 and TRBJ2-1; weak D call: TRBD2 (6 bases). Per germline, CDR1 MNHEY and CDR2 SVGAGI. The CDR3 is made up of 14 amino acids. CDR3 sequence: CATQGGQGHDEQFF. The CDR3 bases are TGTGCTACCCAGGGAGGACAAGGGCACGATGAGCAGTTCTTC.

In DNA form, the CDR3 reads TGTGCCAGCAGCGCGACAACAGACACTGAAGCTTTCTTT. It yields the protein CASSATTDTEAFF. V is TRBV9 and J is TRBJ1-1; D remains unclear. Deletions cut 3 bases from V and 3 bases from J, with 9 bases between. CDR3 size: 13 residues. CDR1 and CDR2 from the germline V gene are SGDLS and YYNGEE. Using reference TRBV9 and TRBJ1-1 for the parts outside the CDR3, the full variable domain is DSGVTQTPKHLITATGQRVTLRCSPRSGDLSVYWYQQSLDQGLQFLIQYYNGEERAKGNILERFSAQQFPDLHSELNLSSLELGDSALYFCASSATTDTEAFFGQGTRLTVV.

The CDR3: CAGQTGGDYEAFF. DNA for the CDR3: TGTGCCGGCCAGACAGGGGGCGATTATGAAGCTTTCTTT. The J gene is TRBJ1-1, the V gene TRBV6-6; 10 bases line up with TRBD1. The CDR3 covers 13 residues. Unmatched junction bases numbered 10, after V lost 11 bases and J lost 7 bases. Germline lookup yields CDR1 MNHNY and CDR2 SVGAGI (reference sequence).

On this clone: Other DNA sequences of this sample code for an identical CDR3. The CDR3 spells CASSRGSYEQYF. The DNA of the CDR3 is TGTGCCAGCTCGCGGGGATCCTACGAGCAGTACTTC. The chain links TRBV12-3 or TRBV12-4 to TRBJ2-7, with TRBD2 as a possible D gene (6 bases). V gave up 8 bases and J gave up 1 base, with 9 bases separating them. The CDR3 loop spans 12 amino acids.

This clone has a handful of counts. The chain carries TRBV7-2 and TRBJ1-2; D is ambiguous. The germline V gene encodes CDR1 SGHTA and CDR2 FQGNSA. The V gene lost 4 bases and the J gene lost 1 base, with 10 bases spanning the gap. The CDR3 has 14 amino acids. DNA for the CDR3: TGTGCCAGCAGCTCACGGGAGCTTAACTATGGCTACACCTTC. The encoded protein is CASSSRELNYGYTF.

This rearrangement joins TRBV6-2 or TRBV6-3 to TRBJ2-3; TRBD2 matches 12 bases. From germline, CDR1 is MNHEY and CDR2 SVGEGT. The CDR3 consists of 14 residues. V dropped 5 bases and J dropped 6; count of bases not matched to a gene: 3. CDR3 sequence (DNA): TGTGCCAGCAGTGGACTAGCGGGGTGGGATACGCAGTATTTT. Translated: CASSGLAGWDTQYF.

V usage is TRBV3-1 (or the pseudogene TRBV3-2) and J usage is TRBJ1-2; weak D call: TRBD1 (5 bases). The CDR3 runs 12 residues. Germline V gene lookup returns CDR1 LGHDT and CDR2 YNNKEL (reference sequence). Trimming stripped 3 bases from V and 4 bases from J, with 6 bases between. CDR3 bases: TGTGCCAGCAGCCAGACAGTCTATGGCTACACCTTC. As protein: CASSQTVYGYTF.

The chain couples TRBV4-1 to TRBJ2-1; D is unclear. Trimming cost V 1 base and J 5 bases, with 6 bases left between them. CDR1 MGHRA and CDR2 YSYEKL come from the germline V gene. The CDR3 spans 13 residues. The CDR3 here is CASSQVAHNEQFF. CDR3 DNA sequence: TGCGCCAGCAGCCAAGTGGCTCACAATGAGCAGTTCTTC.

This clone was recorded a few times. The DNA of the CDR3 is TGCGCCAGCAGCTACGGACAGGGCGCTTACGAGCAGTACTTC. Protein: CASSYGQGAYEQYF. V is TRBV5-1 and J is TRBJ2-7; the match to TRBD1 covers 8 bases. The CDR3 covers 14 residues. CDR1 SGHRS and CDR2 YFSETQ come from the germline V gene. J gave up 4 bases and V 3 bases, and 6 bases lay outside the gene matches.

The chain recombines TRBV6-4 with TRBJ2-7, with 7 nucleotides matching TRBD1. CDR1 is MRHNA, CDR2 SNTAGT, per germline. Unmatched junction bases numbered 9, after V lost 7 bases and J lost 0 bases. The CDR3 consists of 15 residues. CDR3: CASNQGQTSSYEQYF. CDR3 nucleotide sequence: TGTGCCAGCAACCAGGGACAGACCAGCTCCTACGAGCAGTACTTC.

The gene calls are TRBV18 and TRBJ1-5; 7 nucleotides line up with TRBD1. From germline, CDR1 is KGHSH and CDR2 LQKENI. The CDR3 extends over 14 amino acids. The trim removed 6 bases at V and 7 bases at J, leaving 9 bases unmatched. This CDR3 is CASSGTAGVQPQHF. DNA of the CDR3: TGTGCCAGCTCTGGGACAGCAGGAGTGCAGCCCCAGCATTTT. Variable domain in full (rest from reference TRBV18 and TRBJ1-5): NAGVMQNPRHLVRRRGQEARLRCSPMKGHSHVYWYRQLPEEGLKFMVYLQKENIIDESGMPKERFSAEFPKEGPSILRIQQVVRGDSAAYFCASSGTAGVQPQHFGDGTRLSIL.

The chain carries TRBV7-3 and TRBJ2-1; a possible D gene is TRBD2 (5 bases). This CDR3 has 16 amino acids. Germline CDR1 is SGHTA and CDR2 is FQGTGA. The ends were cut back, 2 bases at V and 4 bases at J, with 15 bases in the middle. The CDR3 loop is CASSLEGAVGYNEQFF. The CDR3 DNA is TGTGCCAGCAGCTTAGAGGGCGCGGTAGGTTACAATGAGCAGTTCTTC.

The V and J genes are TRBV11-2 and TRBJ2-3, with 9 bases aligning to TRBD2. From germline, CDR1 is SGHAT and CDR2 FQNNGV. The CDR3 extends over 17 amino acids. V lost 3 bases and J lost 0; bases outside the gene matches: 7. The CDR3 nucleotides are TGTGCCAGCAGCTTCTTAGCGGGGGTAAGGAGCACAGATACGCAGTATTTT. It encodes CASSFLAGVRSTDTQYF.

CDR3 sequence: CAISDPGQGRYEQYF. The CDR3 nucleotides are TGTGCCATCAGTGACCCGGGACAGGGGAGGTACGAGCAGTACTTC. V gene TRBV10-3 combines with J gene TRBJ2-7; 10 positions agree with TRBD1. Trimming removed 3 bases from V and 4 bases from J; junction bases left unmatched: 6. Germline values: CDR1 ENHRY, CDR2 SYGVKD. The length of the CDR3 is 15 residues.

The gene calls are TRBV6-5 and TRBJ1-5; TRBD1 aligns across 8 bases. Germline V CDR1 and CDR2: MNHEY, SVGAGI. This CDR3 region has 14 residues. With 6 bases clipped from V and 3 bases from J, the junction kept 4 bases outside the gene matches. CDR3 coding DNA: TGTGCCAGCAGCCGGACAGGGAACAATCAGCCCCAGCATTTT. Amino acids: CASSRTGNNQPQHF.

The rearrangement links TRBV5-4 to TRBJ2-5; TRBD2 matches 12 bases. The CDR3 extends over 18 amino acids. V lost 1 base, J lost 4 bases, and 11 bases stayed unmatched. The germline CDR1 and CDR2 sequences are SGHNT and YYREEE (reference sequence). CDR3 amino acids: CASSLPETSGGYIETQYF. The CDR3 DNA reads TGTGCCAGCAGCTTGCCGGAGACTAGCGGGGGTTATATAGAGACCCAGTACTTC.

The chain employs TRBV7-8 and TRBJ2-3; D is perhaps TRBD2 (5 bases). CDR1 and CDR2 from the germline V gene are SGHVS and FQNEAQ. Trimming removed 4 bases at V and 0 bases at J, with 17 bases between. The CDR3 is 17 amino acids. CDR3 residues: CASSSIEGIYSTDTQYF. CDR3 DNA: TGTGCCAGCAGCTCCATAGAGGGAATTTACAGCACAGATACGCAGTATTTT.

For the CDR3, the DNA is TGCAGTGCTAGAGATCTCAGTGGCTACACCTTC. Translated: CSARDLSGYTF. This rearrangement joins TRBV20-1 to TRBJ1-2; D unclear. V lost 0 bases, J lost 7 bases, and 6 bases lay in between. The CDR3 is made up of 11 amino acids. Germline V lookup: CDR1 DFQATT, CDR2 SNEGSKA (reference sequence).